A selection of T cell receptor beta chains follows, all from one sample in a study of blood T cell repertoires in COVID-19. Sequencing was performed with immunoSEQ multiplex PCR; in TCRdb, only in-frame clones are kept and a portion is missing. Among over 200,000 clones listed, approximately 90% were seen once. The sample was peripheral blood. These receptor sequences come from a man in his sixties with COVID-19, enrolled during active disease. Each CDR3 is given with its conserved first and last residue. The D gene is left open where the match is weak. Clone size is given for some rows only: seen once, a few or many times, or a class if the clone is expanded.

CDR3 length	V gene	clone size	J gene	D gene	CDR3 protein	CDR3 DNA
13	TRBV6-5	NA	TRBJ2-5	TRBD2	CASSLGGMETQYF	TGTGCCAGCAGTTTGGGGGGGATGGAGACCCAGTACTTC
17	TRBV3-1/TRBV3-2	NA	TRBJ2-2	TRBD1	CASSRGQLTGNTGELFF	TGTGCCAGCAGCCGGGGACAGTTGACCGGGAACACCGGGGAGCTGTTTTTT
16	TRBV3-1/TRBV3-2	NA	TRBJ2-6	NA	CASSSPRTAGANVLTF	TGTGCCAGCAGCTCCCCCCGGACAGCCGGGGCCAACGTCCTGACTTTC
12	TRBV28	NA	TRBJ2-7	TRBD2	CASMREDHEQYF	TGTGCCAGCATGCGGGAGGACCACGAGCAGTACTTC
15	TRBV6-6	NA	TRBJ1-4	NA	CASSTWTDKNEKLFF	TGTGCCAGCAGTACCTGGACAGATAAAAATGAAAAACTGTTTTTT
12	TRBV5-1	NA	TRBJ1-2	TRBD1	CASSSGQGPYTF	TGCGCCAGCAGCTCGGGACAGGGACCCTACACCTTC
15	TRBV19	NA	TRBJ1-2	TRBD1	CASSADIGTAYGYTF	TGTGCCAGTAGTGCCGATATCGGGACAGCCTATGGCTACACCTTC
17	TRBV3-1/TRBV3-2	once	TRBJ2-4	TRBD2	CASSPLLAGGDKNIQYF	TGTGCCAGCAGCCCCCTGTTAGCGGGGGGGGACAAAAACATTCAGTACTTC
16	TRBV19	NA	TRBJ2-3	TRBD2	CASSMSPAGGTDTQYF	TGTGCCAGTAGTATGTCCCCAGCGGGAGGCACAGATACGCAGTATTTT
12	TRBV18	NA	TRBJ1-1	TRBD1	CASSPPRGPAFF	TGTGCCAGCTCACCACCGAGGGGGCCGGCTTTCTTT
16	TRBV4-2	NA	TRBJ1-3	NA	CASSQDWAGSGNTIYF	TGTGCCAGCAGCCAAGATTGGGCAGGGTCTGGAAACACCATATATTTT
14	TRBV5-5	NA	TRBJ2-7	TRBD1	CASTVSGQGTEQYF	TGTGCCAGCACGGTTTCCGGACAGGGGACCGAGCAGTACTTC
14	TRBV19	NA	TRBJ1-6	NA	CASSLAGMNSPLHF	TGTGCCAGTAGTCTAGCGGGGATGAATTCACCCCTCCACTTT
14	TRBV5-5	once	TRBJ1-4	TRBD1	CASSSGQASEKLFF	TGTGCCAGCAGCTCGGGACAGGCGTCTGAAAAACTGTTTTTT
14	TRBV7-2	NA	TRBJ2-3	NA	CASSFSPPIDTQYF	TGTGCCAGCAGCTTTAGTCCCCCAATCGATACGCAGTATTTT
15	TRBV4-1	NA	TRBJ1-1	NA	CASSQALGLNTEAFF	TGCGCCAGCAGCCAAGCCCTTGGCCTGAACACTGAAGCTTTCTTT
15	TRBV5-6	NA	TRBJ2-2	TRBD2	CASSLPGLATGELFF	TGTGCCAGCAGCTTGCCGGGACTAGCGACCGGGGAGCTGTTTTTT
16	TRBV4-3	NA	TRBJ2-1	NA	CASSQDTWGDHNEQFF	TGCGCCAGCAGCCAAGATACCTGGGGGGACCACAATGAGCAGTTCTTC